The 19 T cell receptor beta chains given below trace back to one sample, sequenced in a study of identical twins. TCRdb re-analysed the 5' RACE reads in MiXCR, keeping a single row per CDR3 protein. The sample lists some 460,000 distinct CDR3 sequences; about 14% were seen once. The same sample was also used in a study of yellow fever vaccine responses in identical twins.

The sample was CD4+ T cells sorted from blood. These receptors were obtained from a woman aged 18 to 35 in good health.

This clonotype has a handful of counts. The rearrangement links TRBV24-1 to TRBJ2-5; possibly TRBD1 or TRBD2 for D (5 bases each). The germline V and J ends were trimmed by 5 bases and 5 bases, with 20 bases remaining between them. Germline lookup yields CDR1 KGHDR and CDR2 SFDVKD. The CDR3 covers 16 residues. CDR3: CATSGSTEGSRETQYF. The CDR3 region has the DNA TGTGCCACCAGTGGGTCGACAGAGGGGAGCCGGGAGACCCAGTACTTC.

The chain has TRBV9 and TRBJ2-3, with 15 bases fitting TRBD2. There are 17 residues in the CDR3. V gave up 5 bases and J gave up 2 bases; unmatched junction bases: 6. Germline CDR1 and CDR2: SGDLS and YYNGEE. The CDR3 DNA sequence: TGTGCCAGCAGGGGGGGGACTAGCGGGAGGACCACAGATACGCAGTATTTT. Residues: CASRGGTSGRTTDTQYF.

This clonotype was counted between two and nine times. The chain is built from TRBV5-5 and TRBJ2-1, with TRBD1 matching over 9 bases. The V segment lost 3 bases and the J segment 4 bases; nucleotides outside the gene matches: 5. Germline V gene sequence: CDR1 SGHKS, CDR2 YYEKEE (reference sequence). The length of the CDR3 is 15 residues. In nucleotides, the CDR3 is TGTGCCAGCAGCTATACAGGGGGCACATACAATGAGCAGTTCTTC. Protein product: CASSYTGGTYNEQFF.

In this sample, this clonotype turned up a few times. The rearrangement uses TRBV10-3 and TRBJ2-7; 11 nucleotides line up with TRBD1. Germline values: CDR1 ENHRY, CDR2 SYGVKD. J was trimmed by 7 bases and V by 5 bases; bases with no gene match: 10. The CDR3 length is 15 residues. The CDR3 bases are TGTGCCATCAGTCCCCCGGGACAGGGGGTTGGGGAGCAGTACTTC. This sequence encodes CAISPPGQGVGEQYF.

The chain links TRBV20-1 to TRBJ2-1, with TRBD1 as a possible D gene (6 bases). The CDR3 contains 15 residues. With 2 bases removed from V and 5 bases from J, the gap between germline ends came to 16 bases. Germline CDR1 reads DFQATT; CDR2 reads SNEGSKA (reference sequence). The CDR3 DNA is TGCAGTGCTAGAAATTCACGGACAGTCAACAATGAGCAGTTCTTC. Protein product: CSARNSRTVNNEQFF.

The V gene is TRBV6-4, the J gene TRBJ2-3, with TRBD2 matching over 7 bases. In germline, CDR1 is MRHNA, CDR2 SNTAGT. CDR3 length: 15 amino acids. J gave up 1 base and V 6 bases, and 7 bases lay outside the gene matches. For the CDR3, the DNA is TGTGCCAGCAGCGACAGCGGGGCCCGCACAGATACGCAGTATTTT. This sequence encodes CASSDSGARTDTQYF.

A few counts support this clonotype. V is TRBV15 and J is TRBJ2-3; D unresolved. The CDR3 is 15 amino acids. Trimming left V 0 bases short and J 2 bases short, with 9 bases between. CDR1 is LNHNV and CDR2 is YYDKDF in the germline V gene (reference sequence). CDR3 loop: CATSREAYNTDTQYF. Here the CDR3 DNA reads TGTGCCACCAGCAGAGAGGCATATAACACAGATACGCAGTATTTT. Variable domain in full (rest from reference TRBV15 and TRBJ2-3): DAMVIQNPRYQVTQFGKPVTLSCSQTLNHNVMYWYQQKSSQAPKLLFHYYDKDFNNEADTPDNFQSRRPNTSFCFLDIRSPGLGDTAMYLCATSREAYNTDTQYFGPGTRLTVL.

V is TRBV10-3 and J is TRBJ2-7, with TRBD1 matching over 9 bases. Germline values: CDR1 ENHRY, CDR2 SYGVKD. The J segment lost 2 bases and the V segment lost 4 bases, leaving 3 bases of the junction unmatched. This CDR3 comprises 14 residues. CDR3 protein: CAISARTGAYEQYF. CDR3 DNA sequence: TGTGCCATCAGTGCGCGGACAGGGGCCTACGAGCAGTACTTC.

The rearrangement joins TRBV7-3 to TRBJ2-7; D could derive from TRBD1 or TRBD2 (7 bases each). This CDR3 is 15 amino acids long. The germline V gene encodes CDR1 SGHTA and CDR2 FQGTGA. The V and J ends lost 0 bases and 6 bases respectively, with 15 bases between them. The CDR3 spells CASSLTRAGGAEQYF. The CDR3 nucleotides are TGTGCCAGCAGCTTAACGAGGGCAGGGGGGGCCGAGCAGTACTTC.

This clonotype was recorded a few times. The CDR3: CASSPSREIDEQYF. The CDR3 region has the DNA TGTGCCAGCAGCCCCTCAAGAGAAATCGACGAGCAGTACTTC. The V call is TRBV11-3, the J call TRBJ2-7; no clear D gene. V was clipped by 5 bases and J by 5 bases, with 16 bases between them. The CDR3 is 14 residues long. Per germline, CDR1 SGHNT and CDR2 YENEEA.

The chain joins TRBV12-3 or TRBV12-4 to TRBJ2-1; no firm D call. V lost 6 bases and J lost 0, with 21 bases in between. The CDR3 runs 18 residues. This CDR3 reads CASSPRPPSASSYNEQFF. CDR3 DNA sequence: TGTGCCAGCAGCCCTCGCCCCCCGTCAGCGAGCTCCTACAATGAGCAGTTCTTC.

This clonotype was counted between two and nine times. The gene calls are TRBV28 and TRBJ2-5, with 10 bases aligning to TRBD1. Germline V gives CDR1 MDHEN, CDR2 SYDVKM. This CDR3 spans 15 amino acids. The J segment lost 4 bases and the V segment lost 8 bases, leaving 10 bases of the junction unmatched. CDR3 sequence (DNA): TGTGCCAGCCTAACTCGGGACAGGGGATCAGAGACCCAGTACTTC. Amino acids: CASLTRDRGSETQYF. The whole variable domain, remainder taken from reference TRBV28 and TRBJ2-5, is DVKVTQSSRYLVKRTGEKVFLECVQDMDHENMFWYRQDPGLGLRLIYFSYDVKMKEKGDIPEGYSVSREKKERFSLILESASTNQTSMYLCASLTRDRGSETQYFGPGTRLLVL.

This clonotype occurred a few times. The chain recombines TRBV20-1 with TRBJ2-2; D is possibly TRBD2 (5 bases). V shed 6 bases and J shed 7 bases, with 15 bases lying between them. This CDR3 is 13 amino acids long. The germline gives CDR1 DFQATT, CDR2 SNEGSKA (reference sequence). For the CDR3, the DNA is TGCAGTGCCCCCCAACGAGGAGGCGGGGAGCTGTTTTTT. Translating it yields CSAPQRGGGELFF.

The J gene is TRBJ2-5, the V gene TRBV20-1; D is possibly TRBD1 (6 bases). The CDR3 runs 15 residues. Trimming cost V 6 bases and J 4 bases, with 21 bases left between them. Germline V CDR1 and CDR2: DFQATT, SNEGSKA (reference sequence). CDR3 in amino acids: CSALANRDSGETQYF. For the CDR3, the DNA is TGCAGTGCCCTCGCCAACAGGGATTCTGGAGAGACCCAGTACTTC.

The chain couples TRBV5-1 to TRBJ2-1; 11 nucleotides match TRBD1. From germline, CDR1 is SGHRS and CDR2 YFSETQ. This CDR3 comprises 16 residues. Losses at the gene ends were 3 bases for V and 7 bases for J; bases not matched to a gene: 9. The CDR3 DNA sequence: TGCGCCAGCAGCTCCGTTCCGGGACAGGGGGGTAATGAGCAGTTCTTC. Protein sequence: CASSSVPGQGGNEQFF.

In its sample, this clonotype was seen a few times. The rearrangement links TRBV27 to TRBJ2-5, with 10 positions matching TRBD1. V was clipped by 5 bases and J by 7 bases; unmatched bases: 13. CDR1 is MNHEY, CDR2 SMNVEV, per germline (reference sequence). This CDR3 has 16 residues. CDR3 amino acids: CASSLSAGTGEGTQYF. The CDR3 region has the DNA TGTGCCAGCAGTCTCTCCGCCGGGACAGGGGAAGGGACCCAGTACTTC.

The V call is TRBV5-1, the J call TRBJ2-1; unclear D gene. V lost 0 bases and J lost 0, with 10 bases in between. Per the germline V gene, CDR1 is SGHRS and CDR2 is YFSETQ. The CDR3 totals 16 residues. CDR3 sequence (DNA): TGCGCCAGCAGCTTGGTGCCTACGAGCTCCTACAATGAGCAGTTCTTC. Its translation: CASSLVPTSSYNEQFF.

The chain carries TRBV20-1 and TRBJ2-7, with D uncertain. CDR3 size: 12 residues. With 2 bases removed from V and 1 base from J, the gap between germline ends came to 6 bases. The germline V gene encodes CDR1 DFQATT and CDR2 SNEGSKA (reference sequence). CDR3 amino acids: CSARWNSYEQYF. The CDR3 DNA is TGCAGTGCTAGATGGAATTCCTACGAGCAGTACTTC.

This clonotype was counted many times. The CDR3 protein is CASSQGPSTDTQYF. As DNA, the CDR3 is TGTGCCAGCAGCCAGGGTCCTAGCACAGATACGCAGTATTTT. The gene calls are TRBV11-2 and TRBJ2-3, with D possibly matching TRBD1 (5 bases). The CDR3 spans 14 residues. CDR1 is SGHAT, CDR2 FQNNGV, per germline. V lost 5 bases, J lost 0 bases, and 9 bases lay in between.